The 25 T cell receptor beta chains below were found in one sample sequenced in a study of cytomegalovirus exposure and HLA in healthy donors. The method was immunoSEQ multiplex PCR; TCRdb's version includes in-frame clones alone and lacks a portion of them. The sample contains approximately 150,000 clones, more than 75% of which appear only once. What was sequenced was PBMCs. Receptors originate from a man between 18 and 35 years old in good health and CMV-seropositive.

The CDR3 protein is CASSWGATGELFF. In DNA, the CDR3 is TGTGCCAGCAGCTGGGGCGCCACCGGGGAGCTGTTTTTT. The genes are TRBV5-6 and TRBJ2-2, with D possibly TRBD1 on 5 matching bases. From germline, CDR1 is SGHDT and CDR2 YYEEEE. There are 13 residues in the CDR3. V lost 3 bases and J lost 4, with 7 bases in between.

The chain recombines TRBV4-3 with TRBJ2-3, with 7 bases identical to TRBD2. From germline, CDR1 is LGHNA and CDR2 YSLEER. With 4 bases clipped from V and 1 base from J, the junction kept 5 bases outside the gene matches. The CDR3 has 15 amino acids. CDR3 nucleotides: TGCGCCAGCAGCCCACTAGCGAGTGGCACAGATACGCAGTATTTT. As protein: CASSPLASGTDTQYF.

This clone was observed a handful of times. The chain couples TRBV28 to TRBJ2-3, with 9 nucleotides matching TRBD2. Germline V CDR1 and CDR2: MDHEN, SYDVKM. V shed 3 bases, J shed 8 bases, and the junction held 9 bases outside the gene matches. The CDR3 runs 15 residues. The CDR3 spells CASSFRASGVSTQYF. In DNA, the CDR3 is TGTGCCAGCAGTTTCCGGGCTAGCGGGGTATCTACGCAGTATTTT.

The V call is TRBV5-4, the J call TRBJ2-5; D ambiguous. The V end was cut by 6 bases, the J end by 1 base, with 16 bases between. The length of the CDR3 is 15 residues. Germline V gene sequence: CDR1 SGHNT, CDR2 YYREEE (reference sequence). In nucleotides, the CDR3 is TGTGCCAGCAAAACCGAATTGGTGAGCCAAGAGACCCAGTACTTC. Amino acid sequence: CASKTELVSQETQYF.

This chain joins TRBV27 and TRBJ2-3, with 9 bases lining up with TRBD2. With 2 bases clipped from V and 2 bases from J, the junction kept 11 bases outside the gene matches. CDR1 and CDR2 from the germline V gene are MNHEY and SMNVEV (reference sequence). The CDR3 has 18 amino acids. CDR3 sequence: CASSLTVWASGNTDTQYF. CDR3 coding DNA: TGTGCCAGCAGTTTAACCGTTTGGGCTAGCGGGAACACAGATACGCAGTATTTT.

The V and J genes are TRBV5-1 and TRBJ2-5, with D hard to call. With 4 bases removed from V and 3 bases from J, the gap between germline ends came to 4 bases. This CDR3 is 11 amino acids long. From germline, CDR1 is SGHRS and CDR2 YFSETQ. The CDR3 protein is CASSREETQYF. CDR3 bases: TGCGCCAGCAGCCGGGAAGAGACCCAGTACTTC.

The chain uses TRBV10-2 and TRBJ2-7; 11 bases align to TRBD2. V dropped 5 bases and J dropped 1; count of bases not matched to a gene: 4. Germline lookup yields CDR1 WSHSY and CDR2 SAAADI. The CDR3 has 15 amino acids. The CDR3 bases are TGCGCCAGCAGTCCCCGACTAGCGGGGTCCTACGAGCAGTACTTC. This sequence encodes CASSPRLAGSYEQYF.

This chain uses TRBV5-1 with TRBJ2-7; 11 bases align to TRBD2. The germline CDR1 and CDR2 sequences are SGHRS and YFSETQ. This CDR3 has 15 amino acids. With V trimmed by 4 bases and J by 1 base, 4 bases remained unmatched. CDR3: CASSARLAGSYEQYF. The CDR3 bases are TGCGCCAGCAGCGCCAGACTAGCGGGGTCCTACGAGCAGTACTTC.

The chain uses TRBV25-1 and TRBJ2-7, with TRBD1 matching over 9 bases. There are 13 residues in the CDR3. V was pared by 4 bases and J by 4 bases, with 2 bases of the junction left unmatched. The germline V gene encodes CDR1 MGHDK and CDR2 SYGVNS. The CDR3 nucleotides read TGTGCCAGCAGTGGCGACAGGGGGTACGAGCAGTACTTC. Translation: CASSGDRGYEQYF.

This sequence joins TRBV7-9 and TRBJ2-7; 9 nucleotides line up with TRBD1. Germline CDR1 is SEHNR and CDR2 is FQNEAQ (reference sequence). The CDR3 is 14 residues long. With V trimmed by 5 bases and J by 3 bases, 5 bases remained unmatched. In DNA, the CDR3 is TGTGCCAGCAGCCCTCGACAGGGGGGCTACGAGCAGTACTTC. Protein product: CASSPRQGGYEQYF.

The gene calls are TRBV4-1 and TRBJ2-7, with 8 nucleotides matching TRBD2. Germline CDR1 MGHRA, CDR2 YSYEKL. The V and J ends lost 4 bases and 7 bases, in that order; junction bases with no gene match: 6. The CDR3 is made up of 13 amino acids. DNA of the CDR3: TGCGCCAGCAGCCCCGGACTAGCCATTGAGCAGTACTTC. It translates to CASSPGLAIEQYF.

The chain employs TRBV2 and TRBJ2-5, with D unclear. V lost 4 bases and J lost 4, with 13 bases in between. CDR1 is SNHLY, CDR2 FYNNEI, per germline. The CDR3 extends over 14 amino acids. The CDR3 nucleotides read TGTGCCAGCAGTGGAAACCTACCCACAGAGACCCAGTACTTC. It encodes CASSGNLPTETQYF.

This clone was seen once. The rearrangement uses TRBV15 and TRBJ2-1; TRBD2 matches 16 bases. Trimming cost V 8 bases and J 9 bases; bases outside gene matches: 10. The CDR3 is 16 residues long. The V gene's germline CDR1 is LNHNV and CDR2 YYDKDF (reference sequence). CDR3 sequence (DNA): TGTGCCACCGGGACTAGCGGGAGGGCCTTTATCCGTGAGCAGTTCTTC. Protein sequence: CATGTSGRAFIREQFF.

This sequence joins TRBV10-2 and TRBJ1-4; D not resolved. Between the trimmed V and J ends, which lost 3 bases and 7 bases, there was a span of 12 bases. Germline CDR1 reads WSHSY; CDR2 reads SAAADI. This CDR3 comprises 14 residues. The CDR3 DNA sequence: TGCGCCAGCAGTGAATCGGGGTTAGGTGAAAAACTGTTTTTT. It encodes CASSESGLGEKLFF.

This rearrangement joins TRBV19 to TRBJ1-3; the match to TRBD1 covers 10 bases. After removal of 8 bases from V and 3 bases from J, the junction contained 7 bases not matched to a gene. Germline CDR1 is LNHDA and CDR2 is SQIVND (reference sequence). The CDR3 is made up of 15 amino acids. The CDR3 sequence: CASRWDRGNGNTIYF. In DNA form, the CDR3 reads TGTGCCAGTCGTTGGGACAGGGGTAATGGAAACACCATATATTTT.

J is TRBJ2-3 and V is TRBV4-1; D possibly corresponds to TRBD2 (6 bases). In germline, CDR1 is MGHRA, CDR2 YSYEKL. Trimming pared 0 bases from V and 3 bases from J, leaving 10 bases between. The CDR3 is made up of 15 amino acids. The CDR3 loop reads CASSQESGETDTQYF. The CDR3 nucleotides are TGCGCCAGCAGCCAAGAGTCGGGGGAAACAGATACGCAGTATTTT.

This chain uses TRBV2 with TRBJ1-1; TRBD1 might be the D (6 bases). Deletions cut 6 bases from V and 1 base from J, with 9 bases between. The CDR3 has 13 amino acids. The germline V gene encodes CDR1 SNHLY and CDR2 FYNNEI. The CDR3 sequence is CASRLQGNTEAFF. The CDR3 bases are TGTGCCAGCAGGCTACAGGGGAACACTGAAGCTTTCTTT.

V gene TRBV27 combines with J gene TRBJ1-1; D gene uncertain. Germline-derived CDR1 and CDR2 are MNHEY and SMNVEV (reference sequence). Trimming pared 8 bases from V and 5 bases from J, leaving 21 bases between. This CDR3 spans 15 amino acids. This CDR3 is CASALHSLPWTEAFF. DNA for the CDR3: TGTGCCAGCGCCTTACACAGCCTCCCGTGGACTGAAGCTTTCTTT.

This clone was detected a few times. The chain combines TRBV7-2 with TRBJ2-7; TRBD2 matches at 12 bases. CDR3 size: 14 residues. Germline assignment: CDR1 SGHTA and CDR2 FQGNSA. The V and J ends lost 1 base and 11 bases, in that order; junction bases with no gene match: 6. CDR3: CASSLVGPSGREYF. The CDR3 DNA follows: TGTGCCAGCAGCTTAGTCGGGCCTAGCGGGAGGGAGTACTTC.

This clone has only a few counts. CDR3 in DNA: TGTGCCAGCAGCCGCGGACAGGGAGCAGGCTATGGCTACACCTTC. As protein: CASSRGQGAGYGYTF. This chain uses TRBV7-9 with TRBJ1-2, with 8 bases lining up with TRBD1. The J segment lost 4 bases and the V segment lost 5 bases, leaving 9 bases of the junction unmatched. The germline gives CDR1 SEHNR, CDR2 FQNEAQ (reference sequence). The CDR3 consists of 15 residues.

The chain joins TRBV28 to TRBJ1-2; 7 positions agree with TRBD1. Germline V gene sequence: CDR1 MDHEN, CDR2 SYDVKM. This CDR3 has 15 residues. V dropped 4 bases and J dropped 2; count of bases not matched to a gene: 7. The CDR3 loop is CASSSHRGLNYGYTF. CDR3 DNA: TGTGCCAGCAGTTCCCACAGGGGATTGAACTATGGCTACACCTTC.

The V call is TRBV11-2, the J call TRBJ2-7; D is perhaps TRBD2 (5 bases). The CDR3 consists of 14 residues. The V end lost 5 bases, the J end lost 4 bases, and 15 bases lay between the germline ends. The V gene's germline CDR1 is SGHAT and CDR2 FQNNGV. The CDR3 DNA reads TGTGCCAGCAGCCTCCGGACTGAACAGTACGAGCAGTACTTC. It is translated as CASSLRTEQYEQYF.

V is TRBV4-1 and J is TRBJ1-2; D uncertain. Germline V gives CDR1 MGHRA, CDR2 YSYEKL. The CDR3 is made up of 15 amino acids. V gave up 1 base and J gave up 3 bases, with 12 bases separating them. The CDR3 DNA follows: TGCGCCAGCAGCCAAGGTCCCCAGGCGCACTATGGCTACACCTTC. Its translation: CASSQGPQAHYGYTF.

The V and J genes are TRBV7-9 and TRBJ2-7; 7 nucleotides align to TRBD2. This CDR3 is 16 amino acids long. The junction had 9 bases not matched to a gene; V was cut back by 1 base and J by 3 bases. CDR1 is SEHNR, CDR2 FQNEAQ, per germline (reference sequence). The CDR3 sequence is CASSLGRIGTNYEQYF. As DNA, the CDR3 is TGTGCCAGCAGCTTAGGTAGAATCGGGACTAACTACGAGCAGTACTTC.

DNA for the CDR3: TGTGCCAGCAGCGCCACAGGGAGAAACACTGAAGCTTTCTTT. Translating it yields CASSATGRNTEAFF. V gene TRBV7-9 combines with J gene TRBJ1-1; the D gene is possibly TRBD1 (6 bases). V lost 5 bases and J 2 bases, leaving 12 bases between the germline ends. Germline loops: CDR1 SEHNR, CDR2 FQNEAQ (reference sequence). This CDR3 comprises 14 residues. Variable domain in full (rest from reference TRBV7-9 and TRBJ1-1): DTGVSQNPRHKITKRGQNVTFRCDPISEHNRLYWYRQTLGQGPEFLTYFQNEAQLEKSRLLSDRFSAERPKGSFSTLEIQRTEQGDSAMYLCASSATGRNTEAFFGQGTRLTVV.